The 11 T cell receptor beta chains reported below all come from one sample, sequenced in a study of shared clonotypes between healthy human individuals. Produced via immunoSEQ multiplex PCR; TCRdb's table is partial and in-frame only. Of some 580,000 clones listed, roughly 98% are singletons. Naive CD8 cells comprised CD45RO-negative, CCR7-positively selected cells, excluding terminally differentiated effector memory CD45RA+ cells. What was sequenced was naive CD8+ T cells sorted from blood. The receptor set was obtained from a man in his thirties or forties in good health.

This rearrangement joins TRBV7-9 to TRBJ2-5; D could derive from TRBD1 or TRBD2 (6 bases each). Deletions cut 7 bases from V and 2 bases from J, with 23 bases between. The V gene's germline CDR1 is SEHNR and CDR2 FQNEAQ (reference sequence). CDR3 size: 17 residues. CDR3 sequence: CASTSITIQGGQETQYF. In nucleotides, the CDR3 is TGTGCCAGCACCTCGATCACCATACAGGGAGGTCAAGAGACCCAGTACTTC.

In this sample, this clone turned up once. The chain is built from TRBV7-8 and TRBJ2-2; the match to TRBD2 covers 7 bases. J lost 6 bases, V lost 2 bases, and 3 bases had no gene match. The CDR3 has 14 residues. The germline V gene has CDR1 SGHVS and CDR2 FQNEAQ. The CDR3 bases are TGTGCCAGCAGCTTACGTCGGGGGGCCGGGGAGCTGTTTTTT. As protein: CASSLRRGAGELFF.

This rearrangement joins TRBV9 to TRBJ2-1, with TRBD2 matching over 8 bases. This CDR3 contains 16 residues. Germline CDR1 SGDLS, CDR2 YYNGEE. V was clipped by 3 bases and J by 2 bases; unmatched bases: 7. For the CDR3, the DNA is TGTGCCAGCAGCGGACTCACTAGCGGCACCTACAATGAGCAGTTCTTC. Amino acid sequence: CASSGLTSGTYNEQFF.

The chain is built from TRBV6-6 and TRBJ1-2; D is uncertain. This CDR3 spans 15 amino acids. The V end was cut by 2 bases, the J end by 1 base, with 11 bases between. Germline CDR1 MNHNY, CDR2 SVGAGI (reference sequence). The CDR3 protein is CASSYPRGSNYGYTF. The CDR3 coding sequence is TGTGCCAGCAGTTACCCAAGAGGGAGTAACTATGGCTACACCTTC.

The chain carries TRBV6-4 and TRBJ1-5; D is possibly TRBD1 (5 bases). In germline, CDR1 is MRHNA, CDR2 SNTAGT. The CDR3 contains 16 residues. Between the trimmed V and J ends, which lost 7 bases and 4 bases, there was a span of 20 bases. The CDR3 spells CASTGGGGIRNQPQHF. DNA for the CDR3: TGTGCCAGCACCGGGGGAGGTGGGATTAGGAATCAGCCCCAGCATTTT.

This sequence joins TRBV6-1 and TRBJ2-1, with 7 nucleotides matching TRBD2. CDR3 size: 14 residues. J lost 10 bases, V lost 8 bases, and 14 bases had no gene match. Germline CDR1 reads MNHNS; CDR2 reads SASEGT. In DNA, the CDR3 is TGTGCCAGCGACTCAATCGCGGGAGATCAAGAGCAGTTCTTC. It yields the protein CASDSIAGDQEQFF.

The V gene is TRBV7-9, the J gene TRBJ2-1; a weak D match, TRBD1 (5 bases). This CDR3 has 13 amino acids. The V and J ends lost 0 bases and 8 bases respectively, with 8 bases between them. Germline V gene data show CDR1 as SEHNR and CDR2 as FQNEAQ (reference sequence). The CDR3, as DNA: TGTGCCAGCAGCTTAGCGCTAGGGGATGAGCAGTTCTTC. This codes for CASSLALGDEQFF.

The V call is TRBV29-1, the J call TRBJ2-3; a weak D match, TRBD1 (5 bases). The CDR3 is 12 amino acids. From germline, CDR1 is SQVTM and CDR2 ANQGSEA. V dropped 2 bases and J dropped 10 bases, with 13 bases sitting between them. Written as DNA, the CDR3 is TGCAGCGTTGAATCATGGCAGGGTGCGCAGTATTTT. Encoded protein: CSVESWQGAQYF.

The chain carries TRBV30 and TRBJ2-7; 7 bases match TRBD2. V was pared by 5 bases and J by 4 bases, with 8 bases of the junction left unmatched. The CDR3 is 13 residues long. Germline lookup yields CDR1 GTSNPN and CDR2 SVGIG (reference sequence). CDR3 DNA: TGTGCCTGGTCTCCGGGACTATCTTACGAGCAGTACTTC. Translation: CAWSPGLSYEQYF.

The chain recombines TRBV5-4 with TRBJ2-1, with 7 bases that match TRBD2. CDR1 is SGHNT and CDR2 is YYREEE in the germline V gene (reference sequence). The junction had 5 bases not matched to a gene; V was cut back by 2 bases and J by 0 bases. The CDR3 loop spans 16 amino acids. The CDR3 loop reads CASSFSGGLSYNEQFF. CDR3 nucleotides: TGTGCCAGCAGCTTTTCGGGAGGTCTCTCCTACAATGAGCAGTTCTTC. The full variable domain, in which reference TRBV5-4 and TRBJ2-1 provide the parts outside the CDR3, is ETGVTQSPTHLIKTRGQQVTLRCSSQSGHNTVSWYQQALGQGPQFIFQYYREEENGRGNFPPRFSGLQFPNYSSELNVNALELDDSALYLCASSFSGGLSYNEQFFGPGTRLTVL.

The chain employs TRBV7-7 and TRBJ2-2; perhaps TRBD1 as D (6 bases). Between the trimmed V and J ends, which lost 0 bases and 1 base, there was a span of 15 bases. Looked up from germline, CDR1 is SSHAT and CDR2 is FNYEAQ (reference sequence). The CDR3 has 18 amino acids. The CDR3: CASSLAPLGTMNTGELFF. The CDR3 nucleotides read TGTGCCAGCAGCTTAGCGCCCCTCGGGACAATGAACACCGGGGAGCTGTTTTTT.